This is a list of T cell receptor beta chains from one sample in a study of blood T cell repertoires in COVID-19. This table comes from immunoSEQ multiplex PCR, and its TCRdb copy is limited to in-frame clones, with some not included. Altogether about 480,000 clones are present, 75% to 90% being singletons, with the ten largest covering 0.9%. Sequences were obtained from peripheral blood. These receptors were taken from a man younger than 35 with COVID-19, enrolled during active disease. The CDR3 runs from the conserved cysteine through the conserved F or W. A D gene is named only where the DNA matches it firmly. The size field is filled for only some rows; it gives once, few, many or a size class.

size	V	D	J	CDR3	DNA
.	TRBV27	TRBD1	TRBJ2-1	CASNLQGGQGAYNEQFF	TGTGCCAGCAATTTACAAGGGGGACAGGGGGCCTACAATGAGCAGTTCTTC
.	TRBV15	TRBD1	TRBJ2-3	CATSSGTEITDTQYF	TGTGCCACCAGCTCCGGGACAGAAATCACAGATACGCAGTATTTT
.	TRBV2	.	TRBJ1-4	CASSKDTTTNEKLFF	TGTGCCAGCAGTAAAGACACCACAACTAATGAAAAACTGTTTTTT
.	TRBV6-5	.	TRBJ1-6	CASSRDTNGSPLHF	TGTGCCAGCTCTCGGGACACCAATGGTTCACCCCTCCACTTT
.	TRBV5-5	TRBD1	TRBJ1-1	CASSLAAVRGLYTEAFF	TGTGCCAGCAGCTTGGCCGCGGTCAGGGGGCTTTACACTGAAGCTTTCTTT
.	TRBV20-1	TRBD1	TRBJ1-5	CSASSTPGTGFNQPQHF	TGCAGTGCTAGTTCTACCCCCGGGACAGGTTTCAATCAGCCCCAGCATTTT
.	TRBV27	.	TRBJ1-2	CASSPESRGSYGYTF	TGTGCCAGCAGTCCTGAGTCCCGGGGGTCCTATGGCTACACCTTC
few	TRBV23-1	.	TRBJ1-3	CASRGGGNTIYF	TGCGCCAGCAGGGGAGGCGGAAACACCATATATTTT
.	TRBV12-3/TRBV12-4	.	TRBJ2-1	CASSLRSGDEQFF	TGTGCCAGCAGTTTACGGTCCGGGGATGAGCAGTTCTTC
.	TRBV6-5	.	TRBJ2-7	CASSRGYYYEQYF	TGTGCCAGCAGCCGAGGGTACTACTACGAGCAGTACTTC
.	TRBV30	.	TRBJ1-6	CAWSVLGAWSPLHF	TGTGCCTGGAGTGTATTGGGGGCTTGGTCACCCCTCCACTTT
.	TRBV5-7	.	TRBJ1-1	CASSRRARPTEAFF	TGTGCCAGCAGCCGGAGGGCACGGCCGACTGAAGCTTTCTTT
.	TRBV10-2	.	TRBJ2-7	CASSESSSGWREQYF	TGCGCCAGCAGTGAGTCGAGCTCAGGGTGGCGCGAGCAGTACTTC
.	TRBV9	TRBD1	TRBJ2-1	CASSHRDSHYNEQFF	TGTGCCAGCAGCCACCGGGACAGCCACTACAATGAGCAGTTCTTC
.	TRBV6-5	.	TRBJ1-3	CASRFDRYSGNTIYF	TGTGCCAGCAGGTTCGACAGGTACTCTGGAAACACCATATATTTT
once	TRBV4-2	TRBD1	TRBJ2-7	CASSQGTGGRAYEQYF	TGTGCCAGCAGCCAAGGGACAGGGGGCCGGGCCTACGAGCAGTACTTC
.	TRBV28	.	TRBJ2-4	CASRIQGAKNIQYF	TGTGCCAGCAGAATACAGGGTGCCAAAAACATTCAGTACTTC
.	TRBV5-1	.	TRBJ2-5	CASSLPSQETQYF	TGCGCCAGCAGCTTGCCCAGCCAAGAGACCCAGTACTTC
.	TRBV5-4	TRBD1	TRBJ1-2	CASSPGTEYGYTF	TGTGCCAGCAGCCCTGGGACAGAATATGGCTACACCTTC
.	TRBV6-5	TRBD1	TRBJ1-1	CASSRATGGESF	TGTGCCAGCAGCCGCGCTACAGGGGGGGAGTCCTTT
.	TRBV19	TRBD2	TRBJ2-3	CASNQGGSRADTQYF	TGTGCCAGTAACCAAGGCGGGAGTAGGGCAGATACGCAGTATTTT
.	TRBV3-1/TRBV3-2	.	TRBJ2-6	CASRGGGTGANVLTF	TGTGCCAGCAGAGGCGGGGGCACTGGGGCCAACGTCCTGACTTTC
.	TRBV5-4	TRBD1	TRBJ1-2	CATPGQGVDGYTF	TGTGCCACCCCGGGACAGGGGGTTGATGGCTACACCTTC
.	TRBV13	.	TRBJ1-2	CASSLLGQGSINYGYTF	TGTGCCAGCAGCTTACTGGGACAAGGATCTATTAACTATGGCTACACCTTC
.	TRBV2	TRBD1	TRBJ2-7	CATRGQLLLRGYEQYF	TGTGCCACCCGGGGACAGCTCCTCTTAAGGGGATACGAGCAGTACTTC
.	TRBV5-1	.	TRBJ1-1	CASSPGGTFAEAFF	TGCGCCAGCAGCCCTGGGGGGACGTTCGCTGAAGCTTTCTTT
.	TRBV5-1	TRBD2	TRBJ2-3	CASSLAGGITDTQYF	TGCGCCAGCAGCCTAGCGGGGGGGATTACAGATACGCAGTATTTT
.	TRBV3-1/TRBV3-2	.	TRBJ1-5	CASSQGLSRADNQPQHF	TGTGCCAGCAGCCAAGGATTATCGAGGGCTGACAATCAGCCCCAGCATTTT
.	TRBV18	.	TRBJ2-4	CASSPDRGSKNIQYF	TGTGCCAGCTCACCAGATAGGGGGTCCAAAAACATTCAGTACTTC
.	TRBV5-1	.	TRBJ2-3	CASSFPGSDTQYF	TGCGCCAGCAGCTTCCCAGGGTCAGATACGCAGTATTTT
.	TRBV27	TRBD2	TRBJ2-1	CASSLSLAGAMEQFF	TGTGCCAGCAGTTTAAGCCTAGCGGGAGCGATGGAGCAGTTCTTC
few	TRBV7-3	TRBD1	TRBJ2-1	CASSLERQGNEQFF	TGTGCCAGCAGCCTAGAAAGACAGGGAAACGAGCAGTTCTTC
.	TRBV2	TRBD2	TRBJ2-1	CAGDPGLAGGKEQFF	TGTGCCGGGGACCCGGGACTAGCGGGGGGGAAAGAGCAGTTCTTC
.	TRBV19	TRBD1	TRBJ1-1	CASSIGQGRDMNTEAFF	TGTGCCAGTAGTATTGGACAGGGTAGGGACATGAACACTGAAGCTTTCTTT
.	TRBV14	TRBD2	TRBJ2-1	CASSPHRASGNYNEQFF	TGTGCCAGCAGCCCCCACCGAGCTAGCGGGAATTACAATGAGCAGTTCTTC
.	TRBV6-5	TRBD1	TRBJ1-4	CASKTGKEKLFF	TGTGCCAGTAAGACAGGGAAAGAAAAACTGTTTTTT
.	TRBV30	.	TRBJ2-1	CAWSLYSGPSYNEQFF	TGTGCCTGGAGTTTATACAGCGGACCCTCCTACAATGAGCAGTTCTTC
.	TRBV19	TRBD1	TRBJ2-3	CASSMGGQGFRTDTQYF	TGTGCCAGTAGTATGGGGGGACAGGGGTTTCGCACAGATACGCAGTATTTT
.	TRBV19	TRBD1	TRBJ1-1	CASSLLRTGWDTEAFF	TGTGCCAGTAGTCTTCTCCGGACAGGGTGGGACACTGAAGCTTTCTTT
.	TRBV18	TRBD2	TRBJ2-1	CASSPGLAGNEQFF	TGTGCCAGCTCACCTGGGCTAGCGGGGAATGAGCAGTTCTTC
once	TRBV24-1	.	TRBJ2-1	CATSRGEQFF	TGTGCCACCAGCCGAGGTGAGCAGTTCTTC